This T cell receptor (beta chain) was documented in a study of cytomegalovirus exposure and HLA in healthy donors (dated 2017 in TCRdb). Notes on the research overall: An earlier analysis of about 530 of the donors reported about 300 Gb of sequence data and 95 million to 120 million unique TCR beta sequences obtained from roughly 170 million T cells. An early release that covered around 590 HLA-typed donors contained about 300 gigabases of sequencing data and some 87 million unique TCR sequences. The genetic ancestry cluster associated with self-reported Caucasian donors included 81% of the roughly 390 genotyped donors. The aim of the study was to test whether cataloging public T cell receptors could identify signatures of past pathogen exposure. The study used immunosequencing to profile the T cell repertoires of 666 subjects and linked those repertoires to cytomegalovirus serostatus. In addition to the first cohort of approximately 670 subjects, a separate validation cohort of 130 or so different subjects was used. To predict cytomegalovirus infection status, the study combined high-throughput TCR immunosequencing, statistical association of individual TCRs with disease status, and machine learning. A later analysis re-analyzed previously published TCR beta repertoires from approximately 700 donors and added high-resolution HLA genotyping to study TCR occurrence patterns. The later analysis used no new phenotypic data to find candidate immune exposures, relying instead on TCR beta sequences and their occurrence across donors. To decide whether each TCR beta V gene segment behaved as functional or pseudogenic, an earlier analysis of some 600 of the donors relied on high-throughput TCR beta sequencing. Donor age, sex, ethnicity and CMV serostatus were compiled alongside the repertoire data. A later genetic analysis took genome-wide SNP genotypes for about 65% of the 666 donors and used that subset as a discovery cohort. Every repertoire in the discovery cohort had been generated on one and the same sequencing platform. HLA typing included class I and class II loci at four-digit resolution. The number of typed donors differed by locus: roughly 620-640 for A, B, C, DRB1 and DQB1; some 500 for DQA1; 606 for DPA1; and around 490 for DPB1. Roughly 5 DR-DQ haplotypes were handled as single units for association and clustering, since linkage in the cohort was strong. On average, 235,054 unique TCR beta nucleotide sequences were sequenced per donor among 300 to 500 genotyped donors of the cohort, with 15% to 20% of those sequences being non-productive. Results the study describes overall, beyond this receptor: In an earlier analysis of some 500 of the donors, most TCR beta V segments were observed in productive rearrangements about 87% or about 30% of the time, broadly matching IMGT annotations. A further reported finding was that TCR beta sequences accurately predicted the HLA-A and HLA-B alleles for most subjects in the first cohort. While some public TCRs were present in many individuals, most TCR sequences turned up only very rarely across donors. According to the authors, the approach could potentially be generalized to other disease states and immunological phenotypes. According to a later analysis, TCR association rates differed among HLA loci, with DRB1 alleles showing the most associated TCRs and HLA-C alleles showing the fewest. Because HLA typing was missing for some donors at each locus, association tests included only the typed subset. Most CMV-associated TCR beta chains appeared to be HLA-restricted in a later analysis, and the HLA associations seemed to be driven largely by CMV exposure. A later genetic analysis reported fewer N-insertions in productive TCRs among donors in an Asian-associated ancestry cluster than the roughly 700-donor mean. A few of the identified cytomegalovirus-associated TCR beta chains were confirmed in vitro to be specific for cytomegalovirus antigens. Roughly uniform sequencing depth across donors was assumed in presence/absence analyses, although this assumption may not hold. Some IMGT-functional V segments, including TRBV6-2 and TRBV6-3, could not be distinguished by the 87-base-pair reads and were therefore excluded. In a later analysis, HLA-associated TCR beta chains were found to be more clonally expanded and to have lower generation probabilities than equally common non-associated chains. Correlated functional status among segregating V segments might be attributable to linkage disequilibrium, but an unknown experimental factor could not be ruled out. When HLA alleles, especially DR and DQ, strongly co-occurred, TCR associations were difficult to assign to individual alleles. The study gave a list of some 150 TCR beta chains associated with cytomegalovirus. In both the original and validation cohorts, the classifier was reported to diagnose cytomegalovirus status with high specificity and sensitivity. The only immune exposure information available for the cohort was CMV serostatus. According to a later analysis, parvovirus B19, influenza, CMV and Epstein-Barr virus appeared linked to several top co-occurrence clusters. In a later genetic analysis, a missense DCLRE1C variant was associated with V-gene and J-gene trimming of TCR beta chains, and the association was replicated in an independent cohort. A cluster of highly shared sequence variants was judged likely to represent a technical artifact of the sequencing pipeline. Because counts were too low, seventeen rarely observed V segments, including chromosome 9 orphons, were excluded from the earlier analysis of 587 of the donors. Specific HLA alleles were associated with around 18,000 TCR beta sequences at a false discovery rate of 0.05 in a later analysis. The cohort was sequenced for TCR beta chains only, and without alpha or paired-chain data the features that could be detected were limited.

As concerns this clone: The antigen it binds to is not known. Base qualities are missing; no much larger clone stands one base away.

The cohort comprised fewer than 750 healthy bone marrow donors. All cohort members were sampled while nominally healthy, although unrecorded immune exposures were likely present. The donor was CMV seronegative and was included in the group of 352 seronegative cohort members. A peripheral blood sample was collected from each donor, and TCR beta sequencing was performed on peripheral blood mononuclear cells. Genomic DNA was extracted from the blood cell samples with the Qiagen DNeasy Blood Extraction Kit. According to the germline V gene, CDR1 reads MDHEN and CDR2 reads SYDVKM. Including cysteine and phenylalanine, the CDR3 has 12 amino acids. Just the 36-base CDR3 DNA is kept, in frame starting at base 1. The V and J ends are trimmed by 10 bases and 4 bases, leaving 14 bases between them. Library construction relied on the immunoSEQ multiplex PCR assay. For the multiplex PCR, a mixture combining 60 forward primers for TCR Vbeta segments and 13 reverse primers for TCR Jbeta segments was used. The CDR3 region of rearranged TCR beta genes was amplified from genomic DNA with a multiplex PCR assay. The Illumina HiSeq System was used to sequence the amplified TCR beta libraries as 87-base-pair reads. The authors' pipeline ran thus. In a later analysis, approximately 74 million unique TCR beta chains were counted across the roughly 610 repertoires, and roughly 11 million of these chains were shared by at least two donors. To remove PCR and sequencing errors, raw reads were error-corrected and collapsed into unique sequences using a nearest-neighbor algorithm that merged closely related sequences. V, D and J gene segments were assigned by aligning CDR3 sequences to IMGT reference sequences. For a sequence to be retained, a match of at least six nucleotides was required to both a V gene segment and a J gene segment. Rearrangements were called productive when the CDR3 lacked stop codons and stayed in frame with V and J; all others were non-productive. Following IMGT convention, CDR3 was defined as the stretch from the second conserved V-encoded cysteine to the conserved J-encoded phenylalanine. Sequences without an unambiguous match to a single V gene segment were excluded from the earlier analysis of approximately 600 of the donors. An earlier analysis of some 610 of the donors called V segments functional above 56.7% productive rearrangements and segregating when the between-donor standard deviation exceeded 5%. To diagnose cytomegalovirus status from the catalog of TCR beta chain sequences, a statistical classification framework was built. V and J gene assignment, in a later analysis, came from comparing TCR nucleotide sequences with IMGT/GENE-DB human TR gene sequences. Using the TCRdist pipeline, a later analysis assigned CDR3 sequences along with most-parsimonious VDJ recombination scenarios. In a later analysis, each TCR beta chain was defined by its CDR3 amino acid sequence together with its V-gene family, and reads lacking a unique V-gene family were excluded. In a later analysis, around 600 highly shared, low-generation-probability nucleotide sequences were removed to address suspected cross-contamination and a sequencing artifact. In a later analysis, a clonal expansion index for each public chain was calculated from normalized within-repertoire ranks of inferred template counts. A later analysis computed generation probabilities with a VDJ recombination model fitted to out-of-frame rearrangements, and checked the results against IGoR. In a later analysis, hypergeometric tests were used to score TCR-TCR, TCR-HLA and TCR-CMV co-occurrence, with a repertoire-size bias correction applied to TCR pairs. To estimate false discovery rates, a later analysis permuted the HLA or CMV assignments 20 times. A later analysis grouped co-occurring TCRs with DBSCAN, adding TCRdist sequence similarity when clustering within HLA-allele-positive subsets. Repertoires with fewer than 30,000 or more than 120,000 public chains, plus five repertoires with anomalous nucleotide sharing, were excluded from co-occurrence clustering. The table was pulled from immuneACCESS by TCRdb, which kept in-frame rearrangements only. Such tables lose some clones; where checked, under half of the loss comes from unresolved V genes, and the rest has no known cause. V, J and clone size reflect that table, while D and trimming were determined from the DNA. This sample gives fewer than 200,000 clones in total; roughly 80% of them show up just once. The ten biggest clones cover about 0.8% of the sample.

The sample comprised PBMCs. The sequence links TRBV28 to TRBJ2-7, and the D gene may be TRBD1, 5 bases matching. The sequence was obtained from a woman between 18 and 30 years old in good health and CMV-seronegative. CDR3 sequence: CATQLQGYEQYF. At the DNA level, the sequence is TGTGCCACCCAGCTTCAGGGTTACGAGCAGTACTTC.